The source of this T cell receptor (beta chain) is a study of cytomegalovirus exposure and HLA in healthy donors. Study-level points and caveats: A classifier reportedly called cytomegalovirus status with high sensitivity and specificity. Reportedly, a later analysis found an Asian-associated ancestry cluster had fewer N-insertions than the approximately 600-donor mean.

In the case of this clone: Antigen specificity is unknown.

V gave up 0 bases and J gave up 5 bases, with 8 bases separating them. The CDR3 totals 13 residues. Per germline, CDR1 SGHRS and CDR2 YFSETQ. Vbeta (60) and Jbeta (13) primers were used in the PCR. Sequencing was performed with immunoSEQ multiplex PCR; in TCRdb, only in-frame clones are kept and a portion is missing. Altogether about 130,000 clones are present, approximately 62% being singletons, with the ten largest covering 1.5% to 2%. The sequenced sample was PBMCs. This sequence originates from a human donor in good health. J is TRBJ1-1 and V is TRBV5-1, with no clear D. Written as DNA, the CDR3 is TGCGCCAGCAGCTTGGCTAGAGAAACTGAAGCTTTCTTT. Translated: CASSLARETEAFF.